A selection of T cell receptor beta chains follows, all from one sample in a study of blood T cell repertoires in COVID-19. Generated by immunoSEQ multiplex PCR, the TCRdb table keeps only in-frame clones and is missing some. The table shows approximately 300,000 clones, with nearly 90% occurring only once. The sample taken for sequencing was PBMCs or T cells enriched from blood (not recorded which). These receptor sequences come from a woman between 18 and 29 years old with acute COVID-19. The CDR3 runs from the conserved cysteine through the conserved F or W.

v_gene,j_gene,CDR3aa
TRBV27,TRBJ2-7,CASSRGLQQYEQYF
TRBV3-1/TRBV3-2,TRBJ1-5,CASSQDHGGRQPQHF
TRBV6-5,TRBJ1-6,CASSYSYRAFNSPLHF
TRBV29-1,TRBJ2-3,CSVESGLAGWSTDTQYF
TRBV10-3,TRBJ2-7,CAISSGTPYEQYF
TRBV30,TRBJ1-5,CAWSLMRGLGNQPQHF
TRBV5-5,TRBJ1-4,CASIAGRVNEKLFF
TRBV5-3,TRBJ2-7,CARSLPREVYEQYF
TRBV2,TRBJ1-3,CASSEGRAGGGNTIYF
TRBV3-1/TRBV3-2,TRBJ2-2,CASSQGWTDSGELFF
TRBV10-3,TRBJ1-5,CAISEGVLTNQPQHF
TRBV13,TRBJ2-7,CASSGTNGSYEQYF
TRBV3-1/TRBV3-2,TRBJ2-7,CASSQPRGGEQYF
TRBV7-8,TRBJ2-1,CASSFSTSVSGEQFF
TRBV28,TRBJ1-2,CASSGGTGIHYGYTF
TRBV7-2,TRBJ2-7,CASSPTGGSYEQYF
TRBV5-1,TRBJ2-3,CASSQQRLTRLFTDTQYF
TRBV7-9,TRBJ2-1,CASSREGGSEFF
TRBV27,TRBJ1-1,CASSRLQGAVTEAFF
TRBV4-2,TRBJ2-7,CASSLTRDRGYEQYF
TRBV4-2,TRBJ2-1,CASSRRNEQFF
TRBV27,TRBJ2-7,CASSFGSGQSSYEQYF
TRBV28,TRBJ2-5,CASSMYRGIQETQYF
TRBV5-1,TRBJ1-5,CASSLAGEGTQPQHF
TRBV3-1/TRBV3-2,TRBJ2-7,CASAKGLAAYEQYF
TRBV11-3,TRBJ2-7,CASSPRQGRFEQYF
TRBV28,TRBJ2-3,CASSPGTSSTDTQYF
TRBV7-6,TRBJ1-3,CASSNQGSSGNTIYF